This TCR beta chain was sequenced for a study of cytomegalovirus exposure and HLA in healthy donors. Germline V gene sequence: CDR1 MNHEY, CDR2 SMNVEV (reference sequence). Losses at the gene ends were 6 bases for V and 4 bases for J; bases not matched to a gene: 10. The CDR3 is made up of 15 amino acids. The PCR used 60 Vbeta and 13 Jbeta primers. Clones were sequenced by immunoSEQ multiplex PCR, and TCRdb holds only the in-frame ones, with some missing. The sample contains roughly 190,000 clones, roughly 76% of which appear only once. The count of this clone is one. Sequencing was performed on PBMCs. The clonotype originates from a man aged 35 to 55 in good health and CMV-seropositive. V usage is TRBV27 and J usage is TRBJ1-2; 8 bases line up with TRBD1. CDR3 sequence reads: CASSPPGQGIYGYTF. In DNA form, the CDR3 reads TGTGCCAGCAGCCCGCCAGGACAGGGAATCTATGGCTACACCTTC.